This paragraph reports one T cell receptor beta chain. CDR3 length equals 12 residues. Germline assignment: CDR1 SGDLS and CDR2 YYNGEE. J gave up 11 bases and V 3 bases, and 6 bases lay outside the gene matches. The sample comes from a study of blood T cell repertoires in COVID-19. For the study at large: Researchers got acute and convalescent COVID-19 samples from the United States, Italy and Spain. PBMCs, B-cell-depleted T cells, or T cells provided the cDNA or gDNA that made up the material.

As originally analysed: Researchers report that nucleated cell counts were estimated from reference gene primer amplification. Assay used: immunoSEQ multiplex PCR; TCRdb lists only in-frame clones, some missing. V and J calls and clone size are given by that table; D and trimming were obtained from the DNA. Of roughly 570,000 clones listed, around nine tenths were seen once; the top ten hold under 8.5%. During active infection, Seattle patients enrolled and were then monitored through disease. This chain links TRBV9 with TRBJ1-1; the match to TRBD1 covers 8 bases. The sample consisted of peripheral blood. The clonotype comes from a woman in her forties or fifties with COVID-19, enrolled during active disease. The CDR3 sequence: CASSARTGKAFF. In DNA, the CDR3 is TGTGCCAGCAGCGCCCGGACAGGGAAGGCTTTCTTT.